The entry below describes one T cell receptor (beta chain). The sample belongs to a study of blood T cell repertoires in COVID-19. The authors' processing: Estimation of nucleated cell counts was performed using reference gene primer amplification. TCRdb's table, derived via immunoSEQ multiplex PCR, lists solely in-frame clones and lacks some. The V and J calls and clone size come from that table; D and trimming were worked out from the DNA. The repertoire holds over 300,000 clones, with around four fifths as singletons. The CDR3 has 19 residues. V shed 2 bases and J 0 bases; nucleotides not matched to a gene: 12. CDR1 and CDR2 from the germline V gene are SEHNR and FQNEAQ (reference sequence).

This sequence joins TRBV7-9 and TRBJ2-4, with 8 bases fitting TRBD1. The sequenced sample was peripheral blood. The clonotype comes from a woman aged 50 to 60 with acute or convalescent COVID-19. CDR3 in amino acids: CASSLIGQGPSVAKNIQYF. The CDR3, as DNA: TGTGCCAGCAGCTTAATTGGACAGGGCCCTTCGGTAGCCAAAAACATTCAGTACTTC.